The sequence of this T cell receptor beta chain was determined in a study of blood T cell repertoires in COVID-19 (dated by TCRdb to between 2020 and 2021). For the wider study: Samples covering the acute and convalescent phases of COVID-19 were provided by collaborators in the United States, Italy and Spain. Where HLA class I and class II types were available, the types were taken from metadata supplied by the sample provider, not from assay-based typing. The repertoires were released in a freely available public database meant as a resource for research on the immune response to SARS-CoV-2. The prospective study material was composed of cDNA or gDNA derived from T cells, B-cell-depleted T cells, or PBMCs. The samples were drawn from two sources: the first 160 participants of the ongoing ImmuneRACE study, and 1,200 or so subjects contributed by 6 global collaborators. Sample metadata almost always included a de-identified subject ID, COVID-19 status, age in years and sex. Subjects who had been exposed to COVID-19, were actively infected with it, or had recovered from it provided the deeply sampled blood TCRbeta repertoires that made up the dataset. The paper as a whole reports these results and caveats: The amount of clinical and demographic metadata varied by source and participant and was provided uncurated.

The CDR3 spans 14 residues, from the cysteine through the phenylalanine. The DNA shown is the 42-base CDR3, in frame from base 1. V and J lose 3 bases and 0 bases, and a span of 9 bases separates them. The germline V gene encodes CDR1 SGHNT and CDR2 YYREEE (reference sequence). The collaborating institutions used their own protocols to collect whole blood in K2EDTA tubes. For TCRbeta analysis, collaborators shipped samples in one of three forms: frozen whole blood, isolated PBMCs, or DNA extracted from either of those sample types. The immunoSEQ Assay, a bias-controlled multiplex PCR, was used to amplify TCRbeta CDR3 regions from genomic DNA. The published analysis was carried out like this. Within the assay, amplification of reference gene primers was used to estimate how many nucleated cells each sample contained. To quantify the absolute abundance of each unique TCRbeta CDR3 rearrangement, sequence reads were collapsed and filtered. Productive Simpson clonality was computed per sample as the square root of Simpson's diversity index over productive rearrangements. This is the immuneACCESS table as TCRdb keeps it, with only in-frame sequences that have V and J called. A part of the clones is gone; compared with another copy, unresolved V genes explain less than half, and the rest is unexplained. The D gene and trimming were derived from the DNA, and the V and J assignments and clone size from that table. The sample data list about 190,000 clones, and 78% of these were observed just once. 2.8% of the sample lies in the top ten.

As regards this clone: Its antigen target is currently unknown. No much larger clone is present one base from it, and per-base qualities are unavailable.

This TCR was recovered from a woman of 80 years or more with active or convalescent COVID-19. The chain couples TRBV5-4 to TRBJ1-2; matching of 6 bases hints at TRBD1 as the D gene. Sequencing used peripheral blood. The nucleotide sequence reads as follows: TGTGCCAGCAGCTCGCAGGGGACTAACTATGGCTACACCTTC. It codes for CASSSQGTNYGYTF.